This paragraph reports one TCR beta chain. Its matching antigen is unknown. Unmatched junction bases numbered 9, after V lost 4 bases and J lost 6 bases. The CDR3 loop spans 14 amino acids. Per the germline V gene, CDR1 is SGHDT and CDR2 is YYEEEE. Time point meaning: pretreatment peripheral blood. These data are taken from a study of PD-L1 blockade in urothelial cancer. Across the study: Researchers looked at the blood 3 weeks (second dose) and 6 weeks after treatment began.

This table comes from immunoSEQ multiplex PCR, and its TCRdb copy is limited to in-frame clones, with some not included. This sample has tens of thousands of clones, with 80% to 90% found just once. General study results and limits: Blood TCR clonality below the median before treatment was a predictor of better survival.

This sequence originates from a man in his fifties or sixties with urothelial cancer. Sequenced material: PBMCs, taken around atezolizumab (anti-PD-L1) treatment. V usage is TRBV5-6 and J usage is TRBJ1-2; TRBD1 matches at 7 bases. Written as DNA, the CDR3 is TGTGCCAGCAGCAAACAGGGGAAAAGCCATGGCTACACCTTC. This translates into CASSKQGKSHGYTF.